This paragraph covers one T cell receptor (beta chain) sequence. The antigen is not known. These data are taken from a study of OX40 agonist ivuxolimab in advanced cancers. Study in general: Allowance was made for prior anti-PD-1, anti-PD-L1 or anti-CTLA-4 therapy, and 35% to 40% had some.

The CDR3 contains 13 residues. V lost 5 bases to trimming and J lost 3 bases; unmatched junction nucleotides: 2. Per the germline V gene, CDR1 is MNHNY and CDR2 is SVGAGI (reference sequence). The protocol was immunoSEQ multiplex PCR, while the TCRdb copy is restricted to in-frame clones and leaves out a portion. Altogether more than 80,000 clones are present, less than 95% being singletons, with the ten largest covering about 9%. Study observations and caveats: Clonal expansion was seen in CD4+ and CD8+ blood T cells by week 6 at 0.1 to 3.0 mg/kg.

The material was CD4+ or CD8+ T cells sorted from blood, obtained in a trial of the OX40 agonist ivuxolimab. This chain connects TRBV6-6 to TRBJ1-2, with 8 positions matching TRBD1. The TCR comes from an adult with an advanced solid tumor such as melanoma, head and neck, liver or kidney cancer. CDR3 in DNA: TGTGCCAGCAGTCAGACAGGGGACTATGGCTACACCTTC. This encodes CASSQTGDYGYTF.